The 15 T cell receptor beta chains below come from one sample, sequenced in a study of blood T cell repertoires in COVID-19. This table comes from immunoSEQ multiplex PCR, and its TCRdb copy is limited to in-frame clones, with some not included. The sample has roughly 190,000 clones; 87% are singletons. Sequencing was performed on peripheral blood. Every receptor here comes from a man between 18 and 35 years old with active or convalescent COVID-19.

The V and J genes are TRBV7-2 and TRBJ2-5; 13 bases are a match to TRBD2. Germline V gene sequence: CDR1 SGHTA, CDR2 FQGNSA. Trimming removed 5 bases from V and 9 bases from J; junction bases left unmatched: 6. The CDR3 loop spans 14 amino acids. The chain's CDR3 is CASSPGLAGQAQYF. The CDR3 DNA reads as TGTGCCAGCAGCCCGGGACTAGCGGGGCAGGCCCAGTACTTC.

The V gene is TRBV7-2, the J gene TRBJ1-5, with 7 nucleotides matching TRBD1. Trimming at V came to 2 bases and at J to 4 bases, leaving 8 bases not matched to a gene. The CDR3 is 16 amino acids. CDR1 and CDR2 (germline): SGHTA, FQGNSA. In DNA form, the CDR3 reads TGTGCCAGCAGCTTAAAACCTTTGACAGGGAATCAGCCCCAGCATTTT. Protein sequence: CASSLKPLTGNQPQHF.

The chain is built from TRBV2 and TRBJ1-1, with D unresolved. Germline CDR1 is SNHLY and CDR2 is FYNNEI. The CDR3 runs 13 residues. The germline V and J ends were trimmed by 6 bases and 0 bases, with 8 bases remaining between them. The CDR3 nucleotides read TGTGCCAGCAGGAGGCGGGTGAACACTGAAGCTTTCTTT. This gives the protein CASRRRVNTEAFF.

The V call is TRBV13, the J call TRBJ1-1; 7 bases are a match to TRBD1. The trim removed 4 bases at V and 3 bases at J, leaving 8 bases unmatched. Germline CDR1 PRHDT, CDR2 FYEKMQ (reference sequence). The length of the CDR3 is 15 residues. In nucleotides, the CDR3 is TGTGCCAGCAGCTCGGAGCAGGGGGGTGACACTGAAGCTTTCTTT. Translation gives CASSSEQGGDTEAFF.

This rearrangement joins TRBV29-1 to TRBJ2-1, with 10 bases that match TRBD2. Looked up from germline, CDR1 is SQVTM and CDR2 is ANQGSEA. Unmatched junction bases numbered 6, after V lost 4 bases and J lost 0 bases. There are 16 residues in the CDR3. The CDR3 nucleotides are TGCAGCGTTGGGTCGCTAGCGGGAGTCTCCTACAATGAGCAGTTCTTC. Amino acids: CSVGSLAGVSYNEQFF.

The chain uses TRBV5-8 and TRBJ1-2, with a tentative D call TRBD1 (6 bases). The CDR3 is 17 amino acids. Trimming stripped 4 bases from V and 2 bases from J, with 21 bases between. Germline V gene lookup returns CDR1 SGHTS and CDR2 YDEGEE. The CDR3 reads CASSLLTGVLPNYGYTF. The CDR3 DNA sequence: TGTGCCAGCAGCCTATTGACAGGAGTTCTTCCAAACTATGGCTACACCTTC.

The chain combines TRBV2 with TRBJ2-7; the match to TRBD1 covers 7 bases. This CDR3 comprises 17 residues. CDR1 is SNHLY and CDR2 is FYNNEI in the germline V gene. The junction had 15 bases not matched to a gene; V was cut back by 6 bases and J by 1 base. The CDR3 here is CASSAKARDSPSYEQYF. CDR3 bases: TGTGCCAGCAGCGCCAAAGCCCGGGACAGCCCATCCTACGAGCAGTACTTC.

The rearrangement joins TRBV19 to TRBJ2-3; no clear D. The germline gives CDR1 LNHDA, CDR2 SQIVND (reference sequence). The CDR3 runs to 13 residues. Trimming cost V 1 base and J 2 bases, with 4 bases left between them. CDR3 in DNA: TGTGCCAGTAGTATAGGGGCCACAGATACGCAGTATTTT. Amino acid sequence: CASSIGATDTQYF.

The chain has TRBV20-1 and TRBJ1-5; no clear D gene. The CDR3 runs to 13 residues. V was clipped by 3 bases and J by 6 bases, with 12 bases between them. CDR1 DFQATT and CDR2 SNEGSKA come from the germline V gene (reference sequence). The CDR3 spells CSASSGSAQPQHF. In DNA form, the CDR3 reads TGCAGTGCTAGTAGCGGAAGTGCTCAGCCCCAGCATTTT.

This CDR3 reads CASSSQGILSSYEQYV. CDR3 in DNA: TGTGCCAGCAGCTCACAGGGCATCTTAAGCTCCTACGAGCAGTACGTC. The rearrangement links TRBV5-4 to TRBJ2-7; D perhaps matches TRBD1 (6 bases). Germline values: CDR1 SGHNT, CDR2 YYREEE (reference sequence). CDR3 length: 16 amino acids. Trimming shortened V by 3 bases and J by 0 bases, and 16 bases separated the two germline ends.

The chain combines TRBV3-1 (or the pseudogene TRBV3-2) with TRBJ1-4; the D gene is possibly TRBD1 (6 bases). V dropped 8 bases and J dropped 8 bases, with 12 bases sitting between them. The CDR3 sequence is 12 residues long. CDR1 and CDR2 (germline): LGHDT, YNNKEL (reference sequence). In nucleotides, the CDR3 is TGTGCCAGCGTGGGGGCAGGGGAAAAACTGTTTTTT. This translates into CASVGAGEKLFF.

The V and J genes are TRBV24-1 and TRBJ1-1; 7 bases fit TRBD1. Germline CDR1 and CDR2: KGHDR and SFDVKD. This CDR3 has 14 amino acids. V was clipped by 5 bases and J by 1 base; unmatched bases: 3. CDR3 region: CATSAGTENTEAFF. CDR3 nucleotides: TGTGCCACCAGTGCCGGGACAGAGAACACTGAAGCTTTCTTT.

The chain uses TRBV24-1 and TRBJ2-3; 9 bases are shared with TRBD1. With V trimmed by 3 bases and J by 4 bases, 4 bases remained unmatched. The germline V gene has CDR1 KGHDR and CDR2 SFDVKD. CDR3 length equals 15 residues. The CDR3: CATSDTGQGPDTQYF. In nucleotides, the CDR3 is TGTGCCACCAGTGATACGGGACAGGGCCCAGATACGCAGTATTTT.

The rearrangement uses TRBV27 and TRBJ1-2, with D possibly TRBD1 on 5 matching bases. The CDR3 has 12 amino acids. Germline V CDR1 and CDR2: MNHEY, SMNVEV (reference sequence). V was clipped by 6 bases and J by 8 bases, with 13 bases between them. The DNA for the CDR3 is TGTGCCAGCAGCCACTCAGGACAAGGCTACACCTTC. It yields the protein CASSHSGQGYTF.

In DNA, the CDR3 is TGTGCCAGCAGCCAGCAACTACAGGGGGCCGGGGAGCTGTTTTTT. Protein sequence: CASSQQLQGAGELFF. The rearrangement joins TRBV14 to TRBJ2-2; TRBD1 agrees at 8 bases. V dropped 3 bases and J dropped 6; count of bases not matched to a gene: 6. Per the germline V gene, CDR1 is SGHDN and CDR2 is FVKESK. The CDR3 has 15 amino acids.